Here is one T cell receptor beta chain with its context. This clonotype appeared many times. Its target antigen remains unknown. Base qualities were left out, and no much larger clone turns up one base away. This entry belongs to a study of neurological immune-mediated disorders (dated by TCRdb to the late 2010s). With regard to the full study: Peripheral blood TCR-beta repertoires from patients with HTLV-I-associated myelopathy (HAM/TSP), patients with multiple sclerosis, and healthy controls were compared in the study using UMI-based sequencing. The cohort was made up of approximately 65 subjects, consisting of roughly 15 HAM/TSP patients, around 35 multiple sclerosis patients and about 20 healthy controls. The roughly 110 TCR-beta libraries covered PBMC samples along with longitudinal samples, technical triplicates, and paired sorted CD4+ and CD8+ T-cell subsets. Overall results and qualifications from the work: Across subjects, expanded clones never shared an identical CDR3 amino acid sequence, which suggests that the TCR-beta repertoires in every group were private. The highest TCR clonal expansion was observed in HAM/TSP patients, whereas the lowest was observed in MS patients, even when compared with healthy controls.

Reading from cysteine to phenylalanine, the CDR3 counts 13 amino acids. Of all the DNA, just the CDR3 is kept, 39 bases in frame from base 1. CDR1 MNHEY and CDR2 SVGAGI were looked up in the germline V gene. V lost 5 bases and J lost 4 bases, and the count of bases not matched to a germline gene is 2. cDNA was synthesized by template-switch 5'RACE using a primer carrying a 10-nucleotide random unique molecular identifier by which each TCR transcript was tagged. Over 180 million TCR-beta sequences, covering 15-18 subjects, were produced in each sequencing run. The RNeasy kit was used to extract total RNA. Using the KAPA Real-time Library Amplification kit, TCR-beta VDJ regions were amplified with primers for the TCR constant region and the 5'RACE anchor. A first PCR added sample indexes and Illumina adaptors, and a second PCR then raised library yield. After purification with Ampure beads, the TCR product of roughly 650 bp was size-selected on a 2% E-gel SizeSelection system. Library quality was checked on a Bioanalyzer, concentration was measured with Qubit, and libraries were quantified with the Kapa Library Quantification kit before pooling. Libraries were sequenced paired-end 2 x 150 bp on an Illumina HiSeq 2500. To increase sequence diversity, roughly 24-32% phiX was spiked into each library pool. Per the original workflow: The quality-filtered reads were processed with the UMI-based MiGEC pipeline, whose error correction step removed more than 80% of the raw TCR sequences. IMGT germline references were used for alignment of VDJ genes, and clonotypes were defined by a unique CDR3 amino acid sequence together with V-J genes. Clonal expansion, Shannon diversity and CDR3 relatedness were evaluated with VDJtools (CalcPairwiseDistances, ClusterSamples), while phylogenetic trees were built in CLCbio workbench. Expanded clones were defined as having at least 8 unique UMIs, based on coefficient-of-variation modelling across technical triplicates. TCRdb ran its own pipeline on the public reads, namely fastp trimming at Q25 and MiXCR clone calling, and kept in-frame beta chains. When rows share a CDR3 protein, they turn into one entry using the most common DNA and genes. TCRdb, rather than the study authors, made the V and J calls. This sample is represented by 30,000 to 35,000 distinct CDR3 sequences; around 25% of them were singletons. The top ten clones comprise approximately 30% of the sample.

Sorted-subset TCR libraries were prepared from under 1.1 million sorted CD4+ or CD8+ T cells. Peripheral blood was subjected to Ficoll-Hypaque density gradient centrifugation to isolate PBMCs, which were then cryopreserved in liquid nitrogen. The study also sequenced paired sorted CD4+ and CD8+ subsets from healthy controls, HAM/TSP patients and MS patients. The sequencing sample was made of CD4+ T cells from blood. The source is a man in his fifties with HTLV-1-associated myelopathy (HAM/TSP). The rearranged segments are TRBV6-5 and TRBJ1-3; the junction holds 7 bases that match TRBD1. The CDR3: CASSLGQGNTIYF. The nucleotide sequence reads TGTGCCAGCAGTCTGGGACAGGGAAACACCATATATTTT.